A selection of T cell receptor beta chains follows, all from one sample in a study of blood T cell repertoires in COVID-19. The protocol was immunoSEQ multiplex PCR, while the TCRdb copy is restricted to in-frame clones and leaves out a portion. The sample shows around 260,000 clones, less than 90% of them seen only once. The sequenced sample was peripheral blood. The source of these receptors is a man aged 60-69 years with acute or convalescent COVID-19. CDR3s include the opening cysteine and the closing phenylalanine or tryptophan. The D gene is left open where the match is weak. Size is omitted from some rows. Given values are once, few, many or a class for expanded clones.

cdr3_aa cdr3_nt clone_size j_call v_call d_call
CASSFRTTPMNTGELFF TGTGCCAGCAGCTTCCGGACTACCCCGATGAACACCGGGGAGCTGTTTTTT - TRBJ2-2 TRBV3-1/TRBV3-2 -
CASSRETQGNVLTF TGTGCCAGCAGCCGGGAAACACAGGGCAACGTCCTGACTTTC - TRBJ2-6 TRBV11-2 -
CASSIRGGNEQFF TGTGCCAGTAGTATTAGAGGGGGAAATGAGCAGTTCTTC - TRBJ2-1 TRBV19 -
CSARGGQETQYF TGCAGCGCCCGCGGGGGCCAAGAGACCCAGTACTTC - TRBJ2-5 TRBV29-1 TRBD2
CASRYSGTGNEQFF TGCGCCAGCAGGTATTCCGGGACAGGGAATGAGCAGTTCTTC - TRBJ2-1 TRBV10-2 TRBD1
CASSLGTSGFIPYNEQFF TGTGCCAGCAGCTTGGGGACTAGCGGGTTTATACCCTACAATGAGCAGTTCTTC - TRBJ2-1 TRBV7-3 TRBD2
CASSPGTGAYEQYF TGCGCCAGCAGCCCCGGGACAGGCGCCTACGAGCAGTACTTC - TRBJ2-7 TRBV5-1 TRBD1
CASSVERVAYNEQFF TGTGCCAGCAGTGTAGAGCGGGTAGCCTACAATGAGCAGTTCTTC - TRBJ2-1 TRBV2 -
CASSYLQGALETQYF TGTGCCAGCAGTTACCTACAGGGGGCGCTAGAGACCCAGTACTTC - TRBJ2-5 TRBV6-6 TRBD1
CASSVVAGELFF TGTGCCAGCAGCGTAGTAGCCGGGGAGCTGTTTTTT - TRBJ2-2 TRBV9 -
CASSYTSTSYEQYF TGCGCCAGCAGCTACACTAGCACCTCCTACGAGCAGTACTTC - TRBJ2-7 TRBV5-1 -
CSVEEGQGSPLHF TGCAGCGTTGAAGAGGGACAGGGTTCACCCCTCCACTTT once TRBJ1-6 TRBV29-1 TRBD1
CASNRGLNTEAFF TGTGCCAGTAACAGGGGCCTTAACACTGAAGCTTTCTTT - TRBJ1-1 TRBV12-3/TRBV12-4 TRBD1
CSVNVLGGVRYEQYF TGCAGCGTTAATGTGCTAGGGGGAGTAAGGTACGAGCAGTACTTC once TRBJ2-7 TRBV29-1 -
CASSPIGEGRSYEQYF TGTGCCAGCAGTCCCATCGGGGAGGGGAGGTCCTACGAGCAGTACTTC - TRBJ2-7 TRBV27 TRBD2
CASSPGTSRGETQYF TGTGCCAGCAGTCCTGGGACTAGCAGGGGAGAGACCCAGTACTTC - TRBJ2-5 TRBV11-3 TRBD2